This T cell receptor beta chain was profiled in a study of cytomegalovirus exposure and HLA in healthy donors. Study findings and constraints: Excluded: some indistinguishable V segments such as TRBV6-2 and TRBV6-3.

Comments on this clone: The antigen is unknown.

A multiplex PCR was run with 60 Vbeta primers and 13 Jbeta primers. Assay: immunoSEQ multiplex PCR; the TCRdb copy retains only in-frame clones and omits some. The data show about 160,000 clones, with roughly 80% seen just once and about 5% held by the top ten. CDR1 is SGDLS and CDR2 is YYNGEE in the germline V gene. Trimming left V 0 bases short and J 5 bases short, with 8 bases between. The CDR3 runs to 13 residues. This receptor was obtained from a woman between 45 and 60 years old in good health and CMV-seropositive. What was sequenced was PBMCs. This chain links TRBV9 with TRBJ2-5; D gene uncertain. CDR3 nucleotide sequence: TGTGCCAGCAGCGTAGGAGGTAGGGAGACCCAGTACTTC. This gives the protein CASSVGGRETQYF.